This TCR beta chain originates from a study of cytomegalovirus exposure and HLA in healthy donors. The PCR employed 60 Vbeta primers together with 13 Jbeta primers. The table came from immunoSEQ multiplex PCR; TCRdb's copy has only in-frame clones and leaves some out. The data contain about 190,000 clones, 80% to 90% of them seen just once; the ten biggest clones take up about 1.7%. Study-level findings and limits: Presence/absence analysis assumed near-uniform sequencing depth across donors.

The CDR3 has 14 residues. Trimming removed 1 base at V and 4 bases at J, with 10 bases between. Germline V gene lookup returns CDR1 MNHEY and CDR2 SMNVEV (reference sequence). Points on this clone: Its antigen is as yet unknown.

The sequenced material came from PBMCs. The sequence was obtained from a middle-aged man in good health and CMV-seropositive. This chain links TRBV27 with TRBJ1-1; TRBD1 is a possible D gene (5 bases). CDR3 loop: CASSLYYRGTEAFF. CDR3 nucleotides: TGTGCCAGCAGTTTATATTATAGGGGCACTGAAGCTTTCTTT.